The rows below give T cell receptor beta chains drawn from one sample of a study of T cell responses to AZD1222 COVID-19 vaccine. This table comes from immunoSEQ multiplex PCR, and its TCRdb copy is limited to in-frame clones, with some not included. The profile covers some 180,000 clones, with roughly 92% appearing a single time and roughly a tenth taken by the ten largest. Sequenced here: peripheral blood, sampled on day 0 of AZD1222 vaccination. The receptors here all came from an adult in good health. The conserved cysteine and the conserved F or W are not part of the CDR3 here.

V gene	J gene	CDR3 protein
TRBV19	TRBJ2-7	ASQLIGGRDEQY
TRBV12-5	TRBJ1-1	ASGLVLGRHTEAF
TRBV7-9	TRBJ2-3	ASSFAGGPDTQY
TRBV5-1	TRBJ1-4	ASSPGDPGVNEKLF
TRBV5-1	TRBJ2-3	ASSSLGAGAVDTQY
TRBV19	TRBJ1-1	ASSIWGHSNTEAF
TRBV20-1	TRBJ2-7	SARDVEEQY
TRBV19	TRBJ1-5	ASSPPEGYSNQPQH
TRBV7-3	TRBJ1-1	ASSSPLRTEAF
TRBV7-3	TRBJ1-2	ASSSDGQGYGYT
TRBV13	TRBJ1-3	ASSSPSDRRDTIY
TRBV28	TRBJ2-7	ASSLSGLAGEYEQY
TRBV2	TRBJ1-5	ASSEGTLSQPQH
TRBV5-1	TRBJ1-5	ASSLAGDSNQPQH
TRBV10-3	TRBJ2-5	GVAGEQETQY
TRBV19	TRBJ2-7	ASAGGPYEQY
TRBV6-6	TRBJ2-7	ASSLVGSFTSSYEQY
TRBV7-2	TRBJ1-2	ASSSRQGGRPSFNYGYT
TRBV19	TRBJ2-1	ASTSPQREQF
TRBV27	TRBJ1-6	ASREVKPNSYNSPLH
TRBV7-9	TRBJ2-2	ASSPGLAENPSGELF
TRBV13	TRBJ1-1	ASSWDRGVTLAEAF
TRBV2	TRBJ1-2	ASSGGEERTNYGYT
TRBV4-3	TRBJ1-4	ASSRGTAQDGEKLF
TRBV30	TRBJ1-4	AWSTGTGIEKLF
TRBV7-9	TRBJ1-4	ASRSTGGDEKLF
TRBV30	TRBJ1-5	AWSVEGNQPQH
TRBV5-1	TRBJ2-3	ASSLGASGGSSTDTQY